Listed below are T cell receptor beta chains from one sample, sequenced in a study of T cell responses to AZD1222 COVID-19 vaccine. The protocol was immunoSEQ multiplex PCR, while the TCRdb copy is restricted to in-frame clones and leaves out a portion. The table has fewer than 95,000 clones, approximately 89% seen once. The input for sequencing was peripheral blood, taken 28 days after the second AZD1222 dose. The origin of the receptors is an adult who received the AZD1222 COVID-19 vaccine. CDR3s include the opening cysteine and the closing phenylalanine or tryptophan. Fields, in order: clone size, D gene, V gene, J gene, CDR3 DNA, CDR3 protein. The D gene is left open where the match is weak. Size values are once, few and many counts, or a class for expanded clones, and some rows have none.

few	TRBD2	TRBV3-1/TRBV3-2	TRBJ2-3	TGTGCCAGCAGCCATTATGGGACTAGCGGCACTAGCACAGATACGCAGTATTTT	CASSHYGTSGTSTDTQYF
-	-	TRBV15	TRBJ1-5	TGTGCCACCAGCAGACCGAGTCAGCCCCAGCATTTT	CATSRPSQPQHF
-	TRBD1	TRBV2	TRBJ1-5	TGTGCCAGCAGTGACAGGGGGCTCAATCAGCCCCAGCATTTT	CASSDRGLNQPQHF
-	-	TRBV7-2	TRBJ1-5	TGTGCCAGCAGCTCCGCCTTGGGGGTAGGGCAGCCCCAGCATTTT	CASSSALGVGQPQHF
-	TRBD1	TRBV11-2	TRBJ2-7	TGTGCCAGCAGCGGCCGGACAGGGGGCGATGGTCCCCGATCCTACGAGCAGTACTTC	CASSGRTGGDGPRSYEQYF
-	TRBD1	TRBV7-2	TRBJ2-7	TGTGCCAGCAGCCTCGGACAGGGGAAGAACGAGCAGTACTTC	CASSLGQGKNEQYF
-	TRBD1	TRBV9	TRBJ1-1	TGTGCCAGCAGCGACGCAGGGGGCTGGAACACTGAAGCTTTCTTT	CASSDAGGWNTEAFF
-	-	TRBV28	TRBJ2-7	TGTGCCAGCAGTTTATTCCGGGTCCCATCCTACGAGCAGTACTTC	CASSLFRVPSYEQYF
-	-	TRBV6-4	TRBJ1-6	TGTGCCAGCAGGGCTCGGGACACGGATTCACCCCTCCACTTT	CASRARDTDSPLHF
few	-	TRBV28	TRBJ1-4	TGTGCCAGCAGGGGGGGGACCGGGAGCGCGAAACTGTTTTTT	CASRGGTGSAKLFF
-	TRBD2	TRBV19	TRBJ2-7	TGTGCCAGTAGTATTTATAGCGGGGGTTCCTCCTACGAGCAGTACTTC	CASSIYSGGSSYEQYF
-	-	TRBV9	TRBJ2-2	TGTGCCAGCAGCCCAGGACAGCGGAAGAACACCGGGGAGCTGTTTTTT	CASSPGQRKNTGELFF
-	-	TRBV9	TRBJ2-2	TGTGCCAGCAGCCCCCGGGGGTATGAGTCCGGGGAGCTGTTTTTT	CASSPRGYESGELFF
-	TRBD2	TRBV7-3	TRBJ2-5	TGTGCCAGCAGCCACCGCGGGGGGGCGGTAGAGACCCAGTACTTC	CASSHRGGAVETQYF
-	-	TRBV3-1/TRBV3-2	TRBJ1-4	TGTGCCAGCAGCCAAGATCGAGCATTAACTAATGAAAAACTGTTTTTT	CASSQDRALTNEKLFF
-	TRBD1	TRBV27	TRBJ1-1	TGTGCCAGCACCCAAATGACAGGGGACGTGAACACTGAAGCTTTCTTT	CASTQMTGDVNTEAFF